The 2 T cell receptor beta chains below come from one sample, sequenced in a study of blood T cell repertoires in COVID-19. Profiling relied on immunoSEQ multiplex PCR, and the TCRdb table lists in-frame clones only, not all of them. The repertoire holds some 250,000 clones, with approximately 85% as singletons. Sequencing was performed on peripheral blood. The source of these receptors is a woman aged 55-69 years with active or convalescent COVID-19.

A single count supports this clone. The chain recombines TRBV6-2 or TRBV6-3 with TRBJ1-4, with 8 bases matching TRBD1. Germline assignment: CDR1 MNHEY and CDR2 SVGEGT. Unmatched junction bases numbered 7, after V lost 8 bases and J lost 5 bases. The CDR3 contains 14 residues. This CDR3 is CASRRTGRNEKLFF. The DNA of the CDR3 is TGTGCCAGCCGCCGGACAGGGAGGAATGAAAAACTGTTTTTT.

V gene TRBV6-2 or TRBV6-3 combines with J gene TRBJ2-5; D perhaps matches TRBD2 (5 bases). V was pared by 2 bases and J by 0 bases, with 7 bases between. Germline CDR1 reads MNHEY; CDR2 reads SVGEGT. The CDR3 covers 14 residues. Here the CDR3 reads CASSYEDYQETQYF. The CDR3 DNA is TGTGCCAGCAGTTACGAGGACTACCAAGAGACCCAGTACTTC.